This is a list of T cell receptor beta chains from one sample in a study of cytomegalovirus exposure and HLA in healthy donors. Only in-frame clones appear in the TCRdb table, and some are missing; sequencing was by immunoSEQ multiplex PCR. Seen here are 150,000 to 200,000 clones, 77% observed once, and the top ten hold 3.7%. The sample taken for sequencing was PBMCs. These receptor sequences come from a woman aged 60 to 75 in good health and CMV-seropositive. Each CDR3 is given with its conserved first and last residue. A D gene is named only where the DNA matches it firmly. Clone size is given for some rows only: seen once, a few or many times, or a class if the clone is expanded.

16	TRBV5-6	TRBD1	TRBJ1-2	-	CASSLVGQGLPYGYTF	TGTGCCAGCAGCTTGGTGGGACAGGGACTCCCCTATGGCTACACCTTC
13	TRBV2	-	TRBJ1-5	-	CASGWRGNQPQHF	TGTGCCAGCGGGTGGAGAGGTAATCAGCCCCAGCATTTT
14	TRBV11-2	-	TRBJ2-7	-	CASSLGRGAYEQYF	TGTGCCAGCAGCTTAGGCAGGGGGGCGTACGAGCAGTACTTC
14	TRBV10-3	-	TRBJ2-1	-	CAISESSRVNEQFF	TGTGCCATCAGTGAGTCTTCCAGGGTCAATGAGCAGTTCTTC
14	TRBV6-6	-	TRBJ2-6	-	CASIGGPGANVLTF	TGTGCCAGTATCGGGGGGCCTGGGGCCAACGTCCTGACTTTC
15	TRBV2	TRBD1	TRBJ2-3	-	CASTPGQGATDTQYF	TGTGCCAGCACCCCTGGACAGGGGGCCACAGATACGCAGTATTTT
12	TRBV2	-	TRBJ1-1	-	CAAGRANTEAFF	TGTGCCGCGGGACGGGCGAACACTGAAGCTTTCTTT
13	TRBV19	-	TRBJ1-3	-	CASGGVSGNTIYF	TGTGCCAGTGGAGGGGTGTCTGGAAACACCATATATTTT
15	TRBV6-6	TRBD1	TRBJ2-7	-	CASSSTGDDPYEQYF	TGTGCCAGCAGTTCTACAGGGGACGATCCATACGAGCAGTACTTC
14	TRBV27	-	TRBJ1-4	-	CASSLWGGSEKLFF	TGTGCCAGCAGTTTATGGGGAGGGTCCGAAAAACTGTTTTTT
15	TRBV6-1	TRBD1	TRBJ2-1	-	CASSKPGGFYNEQFF	TGTGCCAGCAGCAAGCCAGGGGGCTTTTACAATGAGCAGTTCTTC
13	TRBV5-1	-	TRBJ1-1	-	CASRERVEGEAFF	TGCGCCAGCAGAGAAAGGGTGGAGGGTGAAGCTTTCTTT
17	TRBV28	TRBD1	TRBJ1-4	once	CASSLWRQGVSNEKLFF	TGTGCCAGCAGTTTGTGGAGACAGGGTGTATCTAATGAAAAACTGTTTTTT
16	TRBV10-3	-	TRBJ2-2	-	CAIKRGADSNTGELFF	TGTGCCATCAAGCGCGGCGCGGACTCGAACACCGGGGAGCTGTTTTTT
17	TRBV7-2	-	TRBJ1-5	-	CASSLELQVTFNQPQHF	TGTGCCAGCAGCCTGGAATTACAGGTAACCTTCAATCAGCCCCAGCATTTT
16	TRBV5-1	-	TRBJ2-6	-	CASSLSVLSGANGLTF	TGCGCCAGCAGCTTGTCTGTCCTCTCTGGGGCCAACGGCCTGACTTTC
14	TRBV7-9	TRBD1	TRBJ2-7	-	CASSFRTGGDGQYF	TGTGCCAGCAGCTTTAGGACAGGGGGCGACGGGCAGTACTTC
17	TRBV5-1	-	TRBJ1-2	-	CASSLEGLGSLGYGYTF	TGCGCCAGCAGCTTGGAGGGACTGGGATCCTTAGGGTATGGCTACACCTTC
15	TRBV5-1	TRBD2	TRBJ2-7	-	CASSQTSGGGYEQYF	TGCGCCAGCAGCCAGACTAGCGGGGGCGGATACGAGCAGTACTTC
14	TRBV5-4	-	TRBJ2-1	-	CASRYWASVNEQFF	TGTGCCAGCAGGTACTGGGCCTCTGTCAATGAGCAGTTCTTC
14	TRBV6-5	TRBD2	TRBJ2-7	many	CASSTGTSDYEQYF	TGTGCCAGCAGTACCGGGACTAGCGATTACGAGCAGTACTTC
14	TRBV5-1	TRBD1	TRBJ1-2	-	CASRTGQQAYGYTF	TGCGCCAGCAGGACGGGACAGCAGGCCTATGGCTACACCTTC
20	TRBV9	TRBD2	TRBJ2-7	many	CASSDHSGTSGAPSSYEQYF	TGTGCCAGCAGCGACCATTCCGGGACTAGCGGGGCCCCGAGCTCCTACGAGCAGTACTTC